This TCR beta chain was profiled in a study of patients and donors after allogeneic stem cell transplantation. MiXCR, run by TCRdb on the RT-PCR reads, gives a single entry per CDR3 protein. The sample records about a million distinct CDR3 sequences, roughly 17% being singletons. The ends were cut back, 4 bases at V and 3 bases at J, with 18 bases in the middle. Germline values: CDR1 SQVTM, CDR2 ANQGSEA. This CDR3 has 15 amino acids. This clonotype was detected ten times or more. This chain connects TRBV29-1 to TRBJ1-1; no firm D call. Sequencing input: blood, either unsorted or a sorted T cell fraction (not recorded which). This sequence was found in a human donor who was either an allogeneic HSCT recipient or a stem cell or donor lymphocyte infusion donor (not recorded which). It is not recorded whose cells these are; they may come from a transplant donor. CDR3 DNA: TGCAGCGTTGGCTACGGACCCATTGGGGACACTGAAGCTTTCTTT. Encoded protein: CSVGYGPIGDTEAFF.